Included here is one T cell receptor (beta chain) sequence, with context. Its target is not known. The draw of peripheral blood yielded roughly 10 milliliters from each donor. The entry originates in a study of blood T cells in healthy people across ages. The study's findings and limits: Both naive CD4+ cell counts and diversity were greater in long-lived donors than in aged donors.

The second PCR ran about 6 to 11 cycles with a sample-barcoded 5' primer and J-beta primers. Using its own MiXCR run on the 5' RACE reads, TCRdb lists one record per CDR3 protein. The sample lists almost 550,000 distinct CDR3 sequences, less than 25% seen once, with roughly 9% in the top ten. CDR3 length equals 15 residues. V gave up 5 bases and J gave up 5 bases, with 15 bases separating them. CDR1 and CDR2 from the germline V gene are KGHDR and SFDVKD. Separately, the same data were catalogued under a study of T cells of mothers and their children. Per that study: Five or six children, together with their three healthy Caucasian mothers, made up the donors. Related and unrelated pairs show similar thymic shaping of TCR recombination output.

The material sequenced was blood. The rearrangement uses TRBV24-1 and TRBJ2-1; no reliable D call. This receptor was identified in a boy younger than 18 in good health. The DNA for the CDR3 is TGTGCCACCAGTGCAGCTACCCAGCTAAACAATGAGCAGTTCTTC. This sequence encodes CATSAATQLNNEQFF.